What follows describes a single T cell receptor (beta chain). Its antigen is unidentified. The entry originates in a study of early T cells in non-severe SARS-CoV-2 infection. Across the study: The authors sequenced bulk RNA from unsorted whole blood, leaving chains unpaired.

This CDR3 has 14 amino acids. V gave up 4 bases and J gave up 6 bases, with 10 bases separating them. Germline CDR1 and CDR2: SGHVS and FQNEAQ. Findings and caveats of the study: Private and CD4 specificities were missed by VDJdb matching, skewed to anti-spike CD8.

Unique molecular identifiers were affixed to single, distinct cDNA molecules. TCRdb fed the 5' RACE reads into MiXCR, producing one record per CDR3 protein. The sample carries approximately 67,000 distinct CDR3 sequences, 11% recorded once. The chain employs TRBV7-8 and TRBJ2-6, with D unresolved. Sample: whole blood. This TCR was sampled from an adult who was a healthcare worker with PCR-confirmed SARS-CoV-2 infection or an uninfected control (not recorded which). The CDR3 is CASSSPAEANVLTF. CDR3 coding DNA: TGTGCCAGCAGCTCTCCCGCGGAGGCCAACGTCCTGACTTTC.